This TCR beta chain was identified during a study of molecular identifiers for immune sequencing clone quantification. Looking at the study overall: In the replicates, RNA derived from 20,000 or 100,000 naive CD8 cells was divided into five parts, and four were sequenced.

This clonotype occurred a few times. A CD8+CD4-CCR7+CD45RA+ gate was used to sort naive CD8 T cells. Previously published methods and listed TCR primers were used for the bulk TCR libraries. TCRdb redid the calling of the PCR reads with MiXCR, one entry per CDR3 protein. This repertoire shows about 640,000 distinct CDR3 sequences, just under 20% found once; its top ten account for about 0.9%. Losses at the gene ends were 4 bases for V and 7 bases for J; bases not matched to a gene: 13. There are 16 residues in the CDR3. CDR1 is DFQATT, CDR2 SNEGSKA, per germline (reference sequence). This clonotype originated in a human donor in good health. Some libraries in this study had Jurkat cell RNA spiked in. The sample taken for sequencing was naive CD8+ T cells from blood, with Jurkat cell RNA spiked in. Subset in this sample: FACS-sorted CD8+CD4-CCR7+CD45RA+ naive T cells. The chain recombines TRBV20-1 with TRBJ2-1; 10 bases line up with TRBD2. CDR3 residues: CSATVAGGKTGNEQFF. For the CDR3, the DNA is TGCAGTGCTACCGTAGCGGGGGGCAAAACCGGAAATGAGCAGTTCTTC.